Below, one T cell receptor (beta chain) is given with its context. Its antigen is not known. The data derive from a study of response to subunit inactivated influenza vaccine. Study-level points and caveats: Few new T cells, the authors suggested, are recruited by each seasonal influenza vaccination.

The germline gives CDR1 DFQATT, CDR2 SNEGSKA (reference sequence). The V and J ends lost 3 bases and 4 bases, in that order; junction bases with no gene match: 12. The CDR3 covers 16 residues. Using its own MiXCR run on the RT-PCR reads, TCRdb lists one record per CDR3 protein. The data show about 300,000 distinct CDR3 sequences, with 22% seen just once and under 13% held by the top ten. This clonotype was obtained from a man between 50 and 69 years old who received an inactivated influenza vaccine. Specimen: PBMCs from blood, collected less than 22 months after vaccination. The chain carries TRBV20-1 and TRBJ1-1, with 9 bases that match TRBD1. This CDR3 is CSASPRTGAGRTEAFF. The CDR3 bases are TGCAGTGCTAGTCCAAGGACAGGGGCCGGCCGCACTGAAGCTTTCTTT.